The T cell receptor (beta chain) under discussion was sequenced for a study of blood T cell repertoires in COVID-19. Study summary: Samples of COVID-19 (acute and convalescent) were obtained from the United States, Italy and Spain. Sources were T cells, B-cell-depleted T cells, or PBMCs; the material itself was cDNA or gDNA.

Seattle's cohort entered during active infection and was followed longitudinally. Per the study methods: Researchers report that nucleated cell counts were estimated from reference gene primer amplification. Data came from immunoSEQ multiplex PCR; TCRdb stores just in-frame clones and leaves some out. V, J and clone size are those of that table, while D and trimming were read from the DNA. The table shows 170,000 or so clones, with around 86% occurring only once. Germline V gene data show CDR1 as SGHDN and CDR2 as FVKESK. This CDR3 spans 15 amino acids. V was clipped by 4 bases and J by 10 bases; unmatched bases: 13.

Input material: peripheral blood. The genes are TRBV14 and TRBJ1-1; 9 positions match TRBD1. The receptor was derived from a man between 60 and 70 years old with COVID-19, enrolled during active disease. CDR3 DNA: TGTGCCAGCAGCCGTTGGACAGGGGTCCGAGCGGGAGCTTTCTTT. It encodes CASSRWTGVRAGAFF.